The rows below give T cell receptor beta chains drawn from one sample of a study of blood T cell repertoires in COVID-19. TCRdb's table, derived via immunoSEQ multiplex PCR, lists solely in-frame clones and lacks some. The sample consists of about 270,000 clones, roughly 90% of them appearing once. Sequencing was carried out using PBMCs or T cells enriched from blood (not recorded which). Source of these receptors: a woman in her fifties or sixties who had recovered from COVID-19. Both conserved end residues are part of each CDR3. Each record gives: J gene, D gene, clone size, V gene, CDR3 DNA, CDR3 protein. The D gene is left open where the match is weak. Not all rows give a size; the values are once, few, many and, for expanded clones, a class.

>TRBJ2-7|TRBD2|.|TRBV2
TGTGCCAGCAGGCAACTAGCGGGCTCCTACGAGCAGTACTTC
CASRQLAGSYEQYF
>TRBJ1-6|.|.|TRBV30
TGTGCCTGGCAGGGTTTCACGAATTCACCCCTCCACTTT
CAWQGFTNSPLHF
>TRBJ2-2|.|few|TRBV7-2
TGTGCCAGCAGCTTAGTACTCTTAAACACCGGGGAGCTGTTTTTT
CASSLVLLNTGELFF
>TRBJ2-2|.|.|TRBV7-2
TGTGCCAGCAGCTTAGTTCCAGGGTTATCGACCGGGGAGCTGTTTTTT
CASSLVPGLSTGELFF
>TRBJ1-2|TRBD1|.|TRBV11-2
TGTGCCAGCAGCTTCAACACCGACAGGGCTGGCTACACCTTC
CASSFNTDRAGYTF
>TRBJ1-1|TRBD1|.|TRBV9
TGTGCCAGCAGCGGTTACAGGGGGTCTAACACTGAAGCTTTCTTT
CASSGYRGSNTEAFF
>TRBJ2-7|.|once|TRBV2
TGTGCCACCACGGCTTCTAACTACGGCGAGCAGTACTTC
CATTASNYGEQYF
>TRBJ1-4|TRBD1|.|TRBV18
TGTGCCAGCTCACCAGGACAGGTTTATAATGAAAAACTGTTTTTT
CASSPGQVYNEKLFF
>TRBJ2-1|.|few|TRBV6-5
TGTGCCAGCAGTTCCACTAAACTCTCCTACAATGAGCAGTTCTTC
CASSSTKLSYNEQFF
>TRBJ1-2|TRBD1|.|TRBV19
TGTGCCAGTAGTAATCCGGGACAGATTAACTATGGCTACACCTTC
CASSNPGQINYGYTF
>TRBJ2-3|TRBD1|.|TRBV30
TGTGCCTGGGGGACAGGGTTCTTCTCAGATACGCAGTATTTT
CAWGTGFFSDTQYF
>TRBJ2-3|.|.|TRBV4-2
TGTGCCAGCAGCCAAGATCCTGGCACAGATACGCAGTATTTT
CASSQDPGTDTQYF
>TRBJ1-2|.|.|TRBV7-2
TGTGCCAGCAGCCCCCCCAGCTATGGCTACACCTTC
CASSPPSYGYTF
>TRBJ1-1|.|.|TRBV5-1
TGCGCCAGCAGCCCCGGGGAGGGCAGATCTGAAGCTTTCTTT
CASSPGEGRSEAFF
>TRBJ1-1|.|.|TRBV6-5
TGTGCCAGCAGTAAAAAACGGGGAAGTGAAGCTTTCTTT
CASSKKRGSEAFF
>TRBJ2-5|TRBD1|.|TRBV5-4
TGTGCCAGCAGCCGGGACAGGGATGAGACCCAGTACTTC
CASSRDRDETQYF
>TRBJ1-2|TRBD1|.|TRBV28
TGTGCCAGCAGTTTGGGTCGACAGGGCTTTTTCTATGGCTACACCTTC
CASSLGRQGFFYGYTF
>TRBJ1-3|TRBD1|many|TRBV7-2
TGTGCCAGCAGCCTTGCGACAGGGTTGGCTGGAAACACCATATATTTT
CASSLATGLAGNTIYF
>TRBJ1-3|.|.|TRBV18
TGTGCCAGCTCACCTACTCTGACAGACGGCACCATATATTTT
CASSPTLTDGTIYF
>TRBJ1-1|.|many|TRBV20-1
TGCAGTGCTAGTTCCAGGGGGAACACTGAAGCTTTCTTT
CSASSRGNTEAFF
>TRBJ1-1|TRBD1|.|TRBV19
TGTGCCAGTCTTCAACGCGGACAGGGTAGTGAAGCTTTCTTT
CASLQRGQGSEAFF
>TRBJ1-1|TRBD1|.|TRBV9
TGTGCCAGCAGTCCCGGGACAGGGTTGATGAACACTGAAGCTTTCTTT
CASSPGTGLMNTEAFF
>TRBJ1-2|.|.|TRBV7-9
TGTGCCAGCAGTCGAGAGGCAGGGCCGGGTCACGGTGGCTACACCTTC
CASSREAGPGHGGYTF
>TRBJ2-5|.|.|TRBV19
TGTGCCAGTAGTAGTGCCACACGACAAGAGACCCAGTACTTC
CASSSATRQETQYF
>TRBJ2-5|.|.|TRBV21-1
TGTGCCAACCGCAGAGGGGGTGAGACCCAGTACTTC
CANRRGGETQYF
>TRBJ2-1|.|.|TRBV7-3
TGTGCCAGCAGCTTAACTGGTAGCGTAAGCTCCTACAATGAGCAGTTCTTC
CASSLTGSVSSYNEQFF
>TRBJ2-1|TRBD1|.|TRBV6-2/TRBV6-3
TGTGCCAGCAGTTACTCGCACAGGGGTTTTTGGGATGAGCAGTTCTTC
CASSYSHRGFWDEQFF
>TRBJ1-1|.|.|TRBV12-3/TRBV12-4
TGTGCCAGCACCCACAACAGTGCCACTGAAGCTTTCTTT
CASTHNSATEAFF
>TRBJ1-2|TRBD1|once|TRBV13
TGTGCCAGCAGCTTAAGTGGGACAGGGGGCGCTTACTATGGCTACACCTTC
CASSLSGTGGAYYGYTF
>TRBJ2-2|.|.|TRBV9
TGTGCCAGCAGCGTAGACCAGTTGAACACCGGGGAGCTGTTTTTT
CASSVDQLNTGELFF
>TRBJ1-6|TRBD1|once|TRBV28
TGTGCCAGCCTCGTGGGCGCAGGGGGAATTGGGTCCTATAATTCACCCCTCCACTTT
CASLVGAGGIGSYNSPLHF
>TRBJ2-7|TRBD2|.|TRBV30
TGTGCCTTCACCATGGGCCTTACTAGCGGGATTTCCTACGAGCAGTACTTC
CAFTMGLTSGISYEQYF
>TRBJ1-2|.|few|TRBV12-3/TRBV12-4
TGTGCCAGCAGTTTTGCCAGGGACTATGGCTACACCTTC
CASSFARDYGYTF
>TRBJ1-5|TRBD1|.|TRBV7-2
TGTGCCAGCAGCTTGGACAGGAGAGAAAGCAATCAGCCCCAGCATTTT
CASSLDRRESNQPQHF
>TRBJ1-5|.|.|TRBV10-2
TGCGCCAGCAGTGAGTCAGGGGGTCGGGATCAGCCCCAGCATTTT
CASSESGGRDQPQHF
>TRBJ1-1|TRBD1|.|TRBV28
TGTGCCAGCAGGAGACAGGGTTTCGCTTTCTTT
CASRRQGFAFF
>TRBJ2-7|TRBD2|.|TRBV5-1
TGCGCCAGCAGCTTGGGCGGGAGAGACGAGCAGTACTTC
CASSLGGRDEQYF
>TRBJ2-7|TRBD2|.|TRBV15
TGTGCCACCAGCAGGGTAGCGGGACCGTCCTACGAGCAGTACTTC
CATSRVAGPSYEQYF
>TRBJ2-1|TRBD2|.|TRBV4-1
TGCGCCAGCAGCCAAGGGGGAGCGGGAGGGCCCTACAATGAGCAGTTCTTC
CASSQGGAGGPYNEQFF
>TRBJ2-2|TRBD2|.|TRBV7-2
TGTGCCAGCAGCTTAGTCTATCTAGCGGGAGCTAGCGGGGAGCTGTTTTTT
CASSLVYLAGASGELFF
>TRBJ1-2|TRBD1|few|TRBV19
TGTGCCAGTAGTGTGGACAGGGTAGGAGGCTACACCTTC
CASSVDRVGGYTF
>TRBJ1-1|.|.|TRBV4-3
TGCGCCAGCAGCCAAATACAGGGAGGGGGCACTGAAGCTTTCTTT
CASSQIQGGGTEAFF
>TRBJ2-3|TRBD1|.|TRBV5-8
TGTGCCAGCAGCCCCGGACAGGTCTTGGATGCAGATACGCAGTATTTT
CASSPGQVLDADTQYF
>TRBJ2-7|TRBD1|.|TRBV9
TGTGCCAGCAGCCCCTCGGACAGGGTATATTCCTACGAGCAGTACTTC
CASSPSDRVYSYEQYF
>TRBJ2-7|.|.|TRBV3-1/TRBV3-2
TGTGCCAGCAGGAATAGCGCACCAAACTATCCCTACGAGCAGTACTTC
CASRNSAPNYPYEQYF
>TRBJ2-3|.|.|TRBV7-3
TGTGCCAGCGCGAGACAGGGTAGAGCGGGCGGTTCCACAGATACGCAGTATTTT
CASARQGRAGGSTDTQYF
>TRBJ2-1|TRBD2|.|TRBV27
TGTGCCAGCAGTTCCAAGGGACTAGCGGGAGTTAATGAGCAGTTCTTC
CASSSKGLAGVNEQFF
>TRBJ1-5|TRBD1|.|TRBV6-2/TRBV6-3
TGTGCCAGCAGTGGGGGACAGGGGTGGTCTCAGCCCCAGCATTTT
CASSGGQGWSQPQHF
>TRBJ2-1|.|.|TRBV21-1
TGTGCCAGCAGCCCCCGCTCCGCGACTAGCGGGGGGTATGAGCAGTTCTTC
CASSPRSATSGGYEQFF
>TRBJ1-3|.|.|TRBV7-9
TGTGCCAGCAGTCAAACAGTCTCTGGAAACACCATATATTTT
CASSQTVSGNTIYF
>TRBJ2-1|TRBD2|.|TRBV7-3
TGTGCCAGCAGCCCTTCCCACTTTGGTACTAGCGGGAGCCGGGGTGAGCAGTTCTTC
CASSPSHFGTSGSRGEQFF
>TRBJ2-6|.|.|TRBV9
TGTGCCAGCAGCACAGGACTATCCGGGGCCAACGTCCTGACTTTC
CASSTGLSGANVLTF
>TRBJ2-7|TRBD1|once|TRBV29-1
TGCAGCGTGGGACAGGTTAGCTCCTACGAGCAGTACTTC
CSVGQVSSYEQYF
>TRBJ1-1|.|.|TRBV18
TGTGCCAGCTCAGCGGCAGGGGTGGTAGGTGAAGCTTTCTTT
CASSAAGVVGEAFF
>TRBJ2-1|TRBD1|.|TRBV11-3
TGTGCCAGCAGCGTCGGGACAGGGGTAGGTGAGCAGTTCTTC
CASSVGTGVGEQFF
>TRBJ1-1|.|few|TRBV19
TGTGCCAGTAGTAGGGCAGGGAACACTGAAGCTTTCTTT
CASSRAGNTEAFF
>TRBJ2-3|.|.|TRBV4-3
TGCGCCAGCAGCATAAAGCGCGCAGATACGCAGTATTTT
CASSIKRADTQYF
>TRBJ2-5|.|.|TRBV29-1
TGCAGCGTGTACATAGGGGCTGCGGGGGAGACCCAGTACTTC
CSVYIGAAGETQYF
>TRBJ2-7|TRBD1|.|TRBV5-1
TGCGCCAGCAGCTCGGCTCCGGGACAGTACGAGCAGTACTTC
CASSSAPGQYEQYF
>TRBJ2-7|.|.|TRBV23-1
TGCGCCAGCAGTCACCAGCCCCTCTATCACAGGGAGCAGTACTTC
CASSHQPLYHREQYF